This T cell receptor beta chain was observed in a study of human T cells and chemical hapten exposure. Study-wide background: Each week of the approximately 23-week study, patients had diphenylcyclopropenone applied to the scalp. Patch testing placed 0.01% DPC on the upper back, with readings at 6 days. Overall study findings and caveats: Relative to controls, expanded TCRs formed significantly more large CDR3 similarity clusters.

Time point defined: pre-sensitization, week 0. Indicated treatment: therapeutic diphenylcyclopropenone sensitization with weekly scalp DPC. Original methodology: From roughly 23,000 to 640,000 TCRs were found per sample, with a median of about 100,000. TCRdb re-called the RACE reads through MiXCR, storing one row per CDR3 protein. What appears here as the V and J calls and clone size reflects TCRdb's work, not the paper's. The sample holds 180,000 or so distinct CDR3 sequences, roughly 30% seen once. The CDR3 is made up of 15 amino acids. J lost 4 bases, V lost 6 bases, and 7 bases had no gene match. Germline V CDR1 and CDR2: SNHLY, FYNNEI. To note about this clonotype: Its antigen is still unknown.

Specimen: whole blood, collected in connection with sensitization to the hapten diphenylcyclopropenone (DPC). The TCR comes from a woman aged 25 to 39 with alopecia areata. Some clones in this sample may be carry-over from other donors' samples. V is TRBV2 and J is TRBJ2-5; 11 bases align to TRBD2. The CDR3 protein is CASRELAGALETQYF. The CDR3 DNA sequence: TGTGCCAGCAGAGAACTAGCGGGGGCTTTAGAGACCCAGTACTTC.